The 10 T cell receptor beta chains listed next were all sequenced from one sample in a study of vaccination and CD4 T cells after COVID-19. The antigens of these receptors remain unknown. CD4+ T cells that had been cultured provided DNA sequenced with the Oncomine TCR Beta short-read assay. Each CDR3 protein is one row after TCRdb ran MiXCR on the PCR reads. The sample yields about 19,000 distinct CDR3 sequences, 23% seen once. Treatment of the sample: roughly nine-day PBMC culture with coronavirus spike peptide pools or control peptides (ViraFEST assay). Input material: cultured CD4+ T cells from blood. The receptor source for this set is a human donor with COVID-19.

The chain is built from TRBV2 and TRBJ2-7; D is unresolved. Trimming took off 6 bases at V and 0 bases at J, with 6 bases between the two ends. Germline CDR1 and CDR2: SNHLY and FYNNEI. The CDR3 has 12 amino acids. This chain's CDR3 is CASRLLSYEQYF. As DNA, the CDR3 is TGTGCCAGCAGACTTCTCTCCTACGAGCAGTACTTC.

The chain combines TRBV20-1 with TRBJ1-4, with D maybe TRBD1 (6 bases). From germline, CDR1 is DFQATT and CDR2 SNEGSKA (reference sequence). V lost 4 bases, J lost 4 bases, and 13 bases lay in between. This CDR3 contains 14 residues. CDR3 DNA: TGCAGTGCTAATCTGGACAGCCGTAATGAAAAACTGTTTTTT. Translation: CSANLDSRNEKLFF.

This clonotype turned up a few times. The V and J genes are TRBV7-6 and TRBJ1-4; 7 bases match TRBD1. This CDR3 spans 15 amino acids. CDR1 is SGHVS, CDR2 FNYEAQ, per germline. V gave up 0 bases and J gave up 7 bases; unmatched junction bases: 5. The CDR3 DNA follows: TGTGCCAGCAGCTTAGCCCAGGGGGTTGGTGAAAAACTGTTTTTT. Amino acids: CASSLAQGVGEKLFF.

This clonotype was counted only a few times. The chain links TRBV28 to TRBJ2-5, with D possibly matching TRBD1 (5 bases). Germline CDR1 MDHEN, CDR2 SYDVKM. V was clipped by 8 bases and J by 5 bases, with 12 bases between them. CDR3 length: 12 amino acids. The CDR3 nucleotides are TGTGCCAGCTCCGCAGGGCGCGAGACCCAGTACTTC. Protein product: CASSAGRETQYF.

The J gene is TRBJ2-3, the V gene TRBV27, with TRBD1 identical over 7 bases. V trimming: 6 bases; J trimming: 0 bases; junction bases outside the gene matches: 21. CDR3 length equals 20 residues. CDR1 and CDR2 from the germline V gene are MNHEY and SMNVEV (reference sequence). The chain's CDR3 is CASSRPPPGQHRDSTDTQYF. As DNA, the CDR3 is TGTGCCAGCAGCCGCCCCCCGCCGGGACAGCATAGGGATAGCACAGATACGCAGTATTTT.

Judged by abundance, this clonotype is medium-sized. The genes are TRBV30 and TRBJ1-1; perhaps TRBD1 as D (5 bases). With 1 base removed from V and 4 bases from J, the gap between germline ends came to 19 bases. This CDR3 is 16 amino acids long. Germline V gene data show CDR1 as GTSNPN and CDR2 as SVGIG (reference sequence). The CDR3 loop reads CAWSGGRVRLSTEAFF. The DNA for the CDR3 is TGTGCCTGGAGTGGGGGCAGGGTACGATTAAGCACTGAAGCTTTCTTT.

The table lists this clonotype with a few counts. The chain employs TRBV20-1 and TRBJ2-3; 9 nucleotides agree with TRBD2. Unmatched junction bases numbered 7, after V lost 5 bases and J lost 4 bases. Germline values: CDR1 DFQATT, CDR2 SNEGSKA (reference sequence). The CDR3 spans 14 residues. For the CDR3, the DNA is TGCAGTGCTTTCAAGCGGGGGGTCTCAGATACGCAGTATTTT. It translates to CSAFKRGVSDTQYF.

The chain uses TRBV19 and TRBJ1-2; 11 positions match TRBD1. The CDR3 length is 15 residues. CDR1 and CDR2 (germline): LNHDA, SQIVND (reference sequence). V lost 6 bases and J lost 7; bases outside the gene matches: 10. The CDR3 DNA reads TGTGCCAGTAGCCAAAGAGGACAGGGGGCAGGTGGCTACACCTTC. Translating it yields CASSQRGQGAGGYTF.

This clonotype has just a few counts. The chain joins TRBV5-6 to TRBJ1-2; D is possibly TRBD1 (5 bases). In germline, CDR1 is SGHDT, CDR2 YYEEEE. The CDR3 has 12 residues. Trimming shortened V by 3 bases and J by 6 bases, and 9 bases separated the two germline ends. The DNA of the CDR3 is TGTGCCAGCAGCTCGGGACGGGATGGCTACACCTTC. This codes for CASSSGRDGYTF.

The J gene is TRBJ2-1, the V gene TRBV12-3 or TRBV12-4; D is uncertain. The CDR3 extends over 12 amino acids. Trimming cost V 7 bases and J 6 bases, with 10 bases left between them. The CDR3 loop is CASTPSVNEQFF. The DNA of the CDR3 is TGTGCCAGCACCCCGAGCGTCAATGAGCAGTTCTTC.